The 32 T cell receptor beta chains presented below share a single source sample, sequenced in a study of blood T cell repertoires in COVID-19. The table came from immunoSEQ multiplex PCR; TCRdb's copy has only in-frame clones and leaves some out. The data contain some 270,000 clones, roughly 86% of them singletons. Source material: peripheral blood. These TCRs come from a man aged 40-49 years with active or convalescent COVID-19.

The genes are TRBV11-3 and TRBJ1-1; 8 bases are a match to TRBD1. This CDR3 comprises 15 residues. Germline assignment: CDR1 SGHNT and CDR2 YENEEA. With V trimmed by 5 bases and J by 1 base, 6 bases remained unmatched. CDR3 residues: CASSTWTGRNTEAFF. The DNA for the CDR3 is TGTGCCAGCAGCACATGGACAGGGAGGAACACTGAAGCTTTCTTT.

This clone was seen only a few times. CDR3 coding DNA: TGTGCCACCAGCACCGGGAATCAGCCCCAGCATTTT. Its protein is CATSTGNQPQHF. The chain joins TRBV15 to TRBJ1-5; D remains unclear. V was cut by 4 bases and J by 4 bases, with 5 bases left in between. The CDR3 runs 12 residues. The V gene's germline CDR1 is LNHNV and CDR2 YYDKDF (reference sequence).

The chain couples TRBV5-1 to TRBJ2-7; TRBD2 matches 8 bases. Losses at the gene ends were 0 bases for V and 4 bases for J; bases not matched to a gene: 6. Germline V gives CDR1 SGHRS, CDR2 YFSETQ. This CDR3 has 15 residues. The CDR3 protein is CASSLEGSGIYEQYF. The CDR3 nucleotides are TGCGCCAGCAGCTTGGAAGGTAGCGGGATATACGAGCAGTACTTC.

This clone was found once. The rearrangement joins TRBV5-1 to TRBJ1-2; D possibly corresponds to TRBD1 (5 bases). Trimming took 5 bases from V and 7 from J, leaving 15 bases between them. CDR3 length: 13 residues. Germline V gene data show CDR1 as SGHRS and CDR2 as YFSETQ. CDR3 amino acids: CASSLAGFAGYTF. The CDR3 region has the DNA TGCGCCAGCAGTCTTGCAGGGTTTGCTGGCTACACCTTC.

The CDR3 coding sequence is TGCGCCAGAGTCCTCCCTGGACTGAATTTGACGGGCAATCAGCCCCAGCATTTT. As protein: CARVLPGLNLTGNQPQHF. The chain is built from TRBV10-1 and TRBJ1-5, with unresolved D. The length of the CDR3 is 18 residues. V lost 9 bases and J lost 2, with 26 bases in between. Germline V gene lookup returns CDR1 WNHNN and CDR2 SYGVQD (reference sequence).

V gene TRBV11-3 combines with J gene TRBJ2-7; D is unclear. The CDR3 totals 12 residues. Germline CDR1 and CDR2: SGHNT and YENEEA. With 4 bases removed from V and 4 bases from J, the gap between germline ends came to 8 bases. CDR3 in DNA: TGTGCCAGCAGCTCACAAGTATACGAGCAGTACTTC. Translation: CASSSQVYEQYF.

The chain couples TRBV4-1 to TRBJ2-5, with D maybe TRBD2 (6 bases). Germline V gene lookup returns CDR1 MGHRA and CDR2 YSYEKL. CDR3 length: 16 amino acids. V was shortened by 0 bases and J by 1 base, with 12 bases between the two germline ends. CDR3 protein: CASSQDPGTLQETQYF. DNA for the CDR3: TGCGCCAGCAGCCAAGATCCCGGGACTCTCCAAGAGACCCAGTACTTC.

The chain couples TRBV2 to TRBJ1-5, with TRBD1 as a possible D gene (5 bases). Trimming took off 4 bases at V and 6 bases at J, with 7 bases between the two ends. This CDR3 is 12 amino acids long. Germline V CDR1 and CDR2: SNHLY, FYNNEI. The DNA of the CDR3 is TGTGCCAGCAGTGGTAGGGGTCAGCCCCAGCATTTT. It encodes CASSGRGQPQHF.

V is TRBV5-4 and J is TRBJ2-2, with 8 bases aligning to TRBD1. V dropped 4 bases and J dropped 2; count of bases not matched to a gene: 13. CDR3 length equals 18 residues. Germline CDR1 is SGHNT and CDR2 is YYREEE (reference sequence). The CDR3 protein is CASSGTGGNPINTGELFF. The CDR3, as DNA: TGTGCCAGCAGCGGAACAGGGGGAAACCCGATTAACACCGGGGAGCTGTTTTTT.

The CDR3 reads CAWTGVVETQYF. The CDR3, as DNA: TGTGCCTGGACAGGGGTAGTAGAGACCCAGTACTTC. The chain combines TRBV30 with TRBJ2-5, with D possibly matching TRBD1 (6 bases). V was trimmed by 4 bases and J by 4 bases, leaving 10 bases between them. The CDR3 runs 12 residues. Germline V gives CDR1 GTSNPN, CDR2 SVGIG (reference sequence).

V usage is TRBV6-2 or TRBV6-3 and J usage is TRBJ1-3, with 10 positions matching TRBD1. Germline CDR1 reads MNHEY; CDR2 reads SVGEGT. The CDR3 is 16 amino acids. The V segment lost 6 bases and the J segment 4 bases; nucleotides outside the gene matches: 9. The DNA for the CDR3 is TGTGCCAGCAGCCGTCCCGGGACAGGGGTCGGAAACACCATATATTTT. This gives the protein CASSRPGTGVGNTIYF.

The rearrangement joins TRBV4-2 to TRBJ2-1, with 16 bases that match TRBD2. J lost 9 bases, V lost 3 bases, and 11 bases had no gene match. The length of the CDR3 is 18 residues. The germline V gene encodes CDR1 LGHNA and CDR2 YNFKEQ. The CDR3 sequence is CASSHDPGLAGGPGEQFF. CDR3 sequence (DNA): TGTGCCAGCAGCCACGACCCGGGACTAGCGGGGGGGCCAGGTGAGCAGTTCTTC.

The J gene is TRBJ2-7, the V gene TRBV2; D may be TRBD1 (6 bases). Germline V gene lookup returns CDR1 SNHLY and CDR2 FYNNEI. The CDR3 consists of 14 residues. Deletions cut 1 base from V and 6 bases from J, with 13 bases between. CDR3 DNA sequence: TGTGCCAGCAGTGAAGAGGCAGGGGTCGCCGAGCAGTACTTC. The encoded protein is CASSEEAGVAEQYF.

This rearrangement joins TRBV4-1 to TRBJ2-5; possible D gene TRBD1, 5 bases. CDR3 length: 18 residues. Germline loops: CDR1 MGHRA, CDR2 YSYEKL. V dropped 0 bases and J dropped 3 bases, with 20 bases sitting between them. As DNA, the CDR3 is TGCGCCAGCAGCCAAGATAGGGGCAGACTGTTAGCTGAAGAGACCCAGTACTTC. Protein: CASSQDRGRLLAEETQYF.

The sample holds one count of this clone. This rearrangement joins TRBV11-1 to TRBJ2-7, with 7 bases fitting TRBD1. The CDR3 runs 14 residues. Germline loops: CDR1 SGHAT, CDR2 FQDESV (reference sequence). Trimming cost V 3 bases and J 4 bases; bases outside gene matches: 6. CDR3: CASSLIDREYEQYF. The CDR3 nucleotides are TGTGCCAGCAGCTTGATTGACAGGGAGTACGAGCAGTACTTC.

V gene TRBV14 combines with J gene TRBJ1-6; D may be TRBD1 (5 bases). V lost 1 base and J 8 bases, leaving 9 bases between the germline ends. CDR1 is SGHDN, CDR2 FVKESK, per germline. There are 14 residues in the CDR3. CDR3 sequence: CASSQGGGYSPLHF. The DNA for the CDR3 is TGTGCCAGCAGCCAAGGCGGGGGGTATTCACCCCTCCACTTT.

This clone appeared a single time. The V and J genes are TRBV9 and TRBJ2-1; possibly TRBD1 for D (5 bases). The CDR3 length is 16 residues. The V end lost 0 bases, the J end lost 6 bases, and 16 bases lay between the germline ends. Germline V gives CDR1 SGDLS, CDR2 YYNGEE. The CDR3 DNA follows: TGTGCCAGCAGCGTAGGGGGCCGCGGAGTCACCAATGAGCAGTTCTTC. It specifies CASSVGGRGVTNEQFF. The variable domain in full, with the rest retrieved from reference TRBV9 and TRBJ2-1, is DSGVTQTPKHLITATGQRVTLRCSPRSGDLSVYWYQQSLDQGLQFLIQYYNGEERAKGNILERFSAQQFPDLHSELNLSSLELGDSALYFCASSVGGRGVTNEQFFGPGTRLTVL.

The V call is TRBV4-1, the J call TRBJ2-1; D is unresolved. The germline V and J ends were trimmed by 1 base and 0 bases, with 7 bases remaining between them. The CDR3 totals 15 residues. Germline CDR1 and CDR2: MGHRA and YSYEKL. CDR3 nucleotides: TGCGCCAGCAGCCAAGGGCACAGCTCCTACAATGAGCAGTTCTTC. As protein: CASSQGHSSYNEQFF.

V and J are TRBV7-8 and TRBJ2-2; 9 bases agree with TRBD2. V was pared by 0 bases and J by 6 bases, with 11 bases of the junction left unmatched. Germline-derived CDR1 and CDR2 are SGHVS and FQNEAQ. This CDR3 is 18 amino acids long. CDR3 protein: CASSLAVSGSSTAGELFF. CDR3 sequence (DNA): TGTGCCAGCAGCTTAGCGGTTAGCGGGAGTTCAACGGCCGGGGAGCTGTTTTTT.

This chain connects TRBV7-9 to TRBJ1-1; TRBD1 matches at 7 bases. This CDR3 has 16 residues. Unmatched junction bases numbered 13, after V lost 5 bases and J lost 4 bases. The germline gives CDR1 SEHNR, CDR2 FQNEAQ (reference sequence). The CDR3 DNA is TGTGCCAGCAGCAACCCGACAGGGTCTTTGGGCACTGAAGCTTTCTTT. Translation gives CASSNPTGSLGTEAFF.

The gene calls are TRBV30 and TRBJ2-2; D is unresolved. This CDR3 region has 15 residues. V lost 0 bases and J lost 0, with 8 bases in between. CDR1 is GTSNPN and CDR2 is SVGIG in the germline V gene (reference sequence). The CDR3 DNA sequence: TGTGCCTGGAGTGTACTCCCCCCGAACACCGGGGAGCTGTTTTTT. Translated: CAWSVLPPNTGELFF.

The chain carries TRBV5-1 and TRBJ2-7, with TRBD2 identical over 7 bases. Germline CDR1 and CDR2: SGHRS and YFSETQ. V lost 0 bases, J lost 6 bases, and 6 bases stayed unmatched. The CDR3 runs 14 residues. The CDR3, as DNA: TGCGCCAGCAGCTTGGCGGGGGGACGCAGCGAGCAGTACTTC. Residues: CASSLAGGRSEQYF.

J is TRBJ2-7 and V is TRBV2; 7 bases map to TRBD1. CDR1 is SNHLY, CDR2 FYNNEI, per germline. The CDR3 spans 13 residues. V gave up 6 bases and J gave up 3 bases; unmatched junction bases: 5. The CDR3 bases are TGTGCCAGCAGCGACAGGGTTTTCTACGAGCAGTACTTC. Translating gives CASSDRVFYEQYF.

This chain connects TRBV30 to TRBJ2-1; the D gene is possibly TRBD2 (5 bases). This CDR3 contains 13 residues. V was cut by 8 bases and J by 0 bases, with 11 bases left in between. CDR1 is GTSNPN and CDR2 is SVGIG in the germline V gene (reference sequence). CDR3 amino acids: CARSSGSYNEQFF. CDR3 nucleotide sequence: TGTGCCAGATCAAGCGGCTCCTACAATGAGCAGTTCTTC.

This clone has just one count. The chain links TRBV19 to TRBJ1-6; possible D gene TRBD1, 6 bases. This CDR3 contains 14 residues. From germline, CDR1 is LNHDA and CDR2 SQIVND (reference sequence). Trimming removed 9 bases from V and 10 bases from J, with 19 bases in between. In nucleotides, the CDR3 is TGTGCCAGCAGCCCCGGGACAACAGGATCACCCCTCCACTTT. Protein product: CASSPGTTGSPLHF.

The chain is built from TRBV7-9 and TRBJ1-2, with D perhaps matching TRBD1 (6 bases). This CDR3 comprises 14 residues. Germline assignment: CDR1 SEHNR and CDR2 FQNEAQ (reference sequence). The V end lost 5 bases, the J end lost 4 bases, and 14 bases lay between the germline ends. Here the CDR3 reads CASSRLGQIYGYTF. Written as DNA, the CDR3 is TGTGCCAGCAGCCGACTCGGACAGATCTATGGCTACACCTTC.

The V call is TRBV24-1, the J call TRBJ2-7; D possibly corresponds to TRBD2 (6 bases). The germline V and J ends were trimmed by 9 bases and 5 bases, with 22 bases remaining between them. Germline CDR1 KGHDR, CDR2 SFDVKD. The CDR3 contains 15 residues. CDR3 sequence: CATLPSGERLDEQYF. For the CDR3, the DNA is TGTGCCACCCTCCCTTCGGGGGAGCGGTTGGACGAGCAGTACTTC.

This chain uses TRBV2 with TRBJ2-3, with 7 bases matching TRBD1. Per the germline V gene, CDR1 is SNHLY and CDR2 is FYNNEI. This CDR3 has 14 amino acids. The J segment lost 1 base and the V segment lost 6 bases, leaving 4 bases of the junction unmatched. CDR3 region: CASSTGVGTDTQYF. The CDR3, as DNA: TGTGCCAGCAGCACAGGGGTGGGCACAGATACGCAGTATTTT.

V usage is TRBV30 and J usage is TRBJ1-5; D is possibly TRBD1 (5 bases). Trimming took 3 bases from V and 5 from J, leaving 14 bases between them. CDR1 and CDR2 from the germline V gene are GTSNPN and SVGIG (reference sequence). The CDR3 has 14 amino acids. CDR3 DNA: TGTGCCTGGAGAGCCCCAGGGTTTTATCAGCCCCAGCATTTT. Its protein is CAWRAPGFYQPQHF.

This chain connects TRBV5-1 to TRBJ2-5; a possible D gene is TRBD1 (5 bases). V gave up 4 bases and J gave up 3 bases, with 13 bases separating them. This CDR3 spans 14 amino acids. The germline gives CDR1 SGHRS, CDR2 YFSETQ. The CDR3 DNA reads TGCGCCAGCAGCCAGGGCTGGGCTGAAGAGACCCAGTACTTC. It is translated as CASSQGWAEETQYF. The whole variable domain, filled in from reference TRBV5-1 and TRBJ2-5, reads KAGVTQTPRYLIKTRGQQVTLSCSPISGHRSVSWYQQTPGQGLQFLFEYFSETQRNKGNFPGRFSGRQFSNSRSEMNVSTLELGDSALYLCASSQGWAEETQYFGPGTRLLVL.

The chain links TRBV28 to TRBJ2-4; D perhaps matches TRBD1 (6 bases). V dropped 5 bases and J dropped 0 bases, with 14 bases sitting between them. Germline lookup yields CDR1 MDHEN and CDR2 SYDVKM. The CDR3 loop spans 16 amino acids. CDR3 sequence: CASSRDTRRAKNIQYF. Written as DNA, the CDR3 is TGTGCCAGCAGTCGGGACACCCGGAGAGCCAAAAACATTCAGTACTTC.

This clone was picked up a small number of times. This chain uses TRBV5-6 with TRBJ2-4, with a weak D call TRBD1 (6 bases). Trimming cost V 3 bases and J 0 bases, with 10 bases left between them. The germline gives CDR1 SGHDT, CDR2 YYEEEE. The CDR3 length is 15 residues. The CDR3 loop reads CASSWDTLAKNIQYF. The CDR3, as DNA: TGTGCCAGCAGCTGGGACACCTTAGCCAAAAACATTCAGTACTTC.